This T cell receptor (beta chain) came from a study of OX40 agonist ivuxolimab in advanced cancers. Study in general: The dose of intravenous ivuxolimab that patients received every 2 weeks ranged from 0.01 to 10 mg/kg. Patients receiving dose escalation had hepatocellular carcinoma, melanoma, renal cell or head and neck cancer. Enrollees could have had prior anti-PD-1, anti-PD-L1 or anti-CTLA-4 therapy, which more than 30% had received.

Findings of the study overall: The antigens recognized by the expanded peripheral T cells, that is their antigen specificity, were not determined.

Of note for this clone: Its antigen is not identified.

Generated by immunoSEQ multiplex PCR, the TCRdb table keeps only in-frame clones and is missing some. The sample records 55,000 to 65,000 clones, roughly nine tenths being singletons. CDR3 length: 17 residues. V shed 5 bases, J shed 5 bases, and the junction held 13 bases outside the gene matches. Per the germline V gene, CDR1 is SEHNR and CDR2 is FQNEAQ (reference sequence). The sample consisted of CD4+ or CD8+ T cells sorted from blood, taken in a trial of the OX40 agonist ivuxolimab. The chain combines TRBV7-9 with TRBJ2-3; 10 bases are shared with TRBD2. The sequence derives from an adult with an advanced solid tumor such as melanoma, head and neck, liver or kidney cancer. CDR3 amino acids: CASSRGGLAMFKDTQYF. CDR3 nucleotide sequence: TGTGCCAGCAGCCGGGGGGGACTAGCGATGTTCAAAGATACGCAGTATTTT.